This T cell receptor (beta chain) was recovered during a study of identical twins. General study results and limits: Researchers caution that invariant MAIT and iNKT cells could partly confound zero-insertion analyses. Cross-sectional statistical analysis was relied on for the conclusions, without the same donors being followed.

Unique molecular identifiers were in the cDNA, with template-switch universal primer binding. TCRdb called the 5' RACE reads again in MiXCR, with one record for every CDR3 protein. Among a few hundred thousand distinct CDR3 sequences listed, 15% were seen once. Concerning this clonotype itself: The target antigen is unknown.

The length of the CDR3 is 15 residues. Germline assignment: CDR1 SGHAT and CDR2 FQDESV (reference sequence). Trimming took off 1 base at V and 3 bases at J, with 13 bases between the two ends. This same sample was also taken into another study, of yellow fever vaccine responses in identical twins.

Sample: CD4+ T cells sorted from blood. The V call is TRBV11-1, the J call TRBJ2-7; D not resolved. This receptor was obtained from a woman aged 18 to 35 in good health. The CDR3 DNA is TGTGCCAGCAGCTTAGACCGGCCGAAAAACTACGAGCAGTACTTC. It is translated as CASSLDRPKNYEQYF.